One and the same sample provided the 2 T cell receptor beta chains below, sequenced in a study of blood T cells in healthy people across ages (dated by TCRdb to between 2015 and 2017). Library prep was done by 5' RACE. Instrument used: Illumina HiSeq 2500. The second PCR ran for about 6 to 12 cycles and used a J-beta primer mix along with a sample-barcoded 5' primer. TCRdb itself trimmed the public reads at Q25 with fastp, ran MiXCR and retained productive beta chains. Every CDR3 protein is listed once, alongside the most common genes and DNA of its rows. For this sample the table gives over 1,300,000 distinct CDR3 sequences, of which approximately 59% were detected only once. Of the sample, approximately 7% is held by the ten largest clones. The specimen was blood. Receptors originate from a young man in good health.

In its sample, this clonotype was seen a few times. The chain carries TRBV7-9 and TRBJ2-6, with 7 bases lining up with TRBD2. J gave up 0 bases and V 4 bases, and 12 bases lay outside the gene matches. The CDR3 covers 19 residues. Germline V lookup: CDR1 SEHNR, CDR2 FQNEAQ (reference sequence). In DNA, the CDR3 is TGTGCCAGCAGCTCCCGGGAGGTGAGAGGCCACTCTGGGGCCAACGTCCTGACTTTC. Its translation is CASSSREVRGHSGANVLTF.

The chain is built from TRBV27 and TRBJ2-7; tentatively, D is TRBD1 (5 bases). The CDR3 has 14 amino acids. Germline lookup yields CDR1 MNHEY and CDR2 SMNVEV (reference sequence). The ends were cut back, 2 bases at V and 2 bases at J, with 10 bases in the middle. This CDR3 is CASSLGASTYEQYF. In DNA form, the CDR3 reads TGTGCCAGCAGTTTAGGGGCTTCTACCTACGAGCAGTACTTC.